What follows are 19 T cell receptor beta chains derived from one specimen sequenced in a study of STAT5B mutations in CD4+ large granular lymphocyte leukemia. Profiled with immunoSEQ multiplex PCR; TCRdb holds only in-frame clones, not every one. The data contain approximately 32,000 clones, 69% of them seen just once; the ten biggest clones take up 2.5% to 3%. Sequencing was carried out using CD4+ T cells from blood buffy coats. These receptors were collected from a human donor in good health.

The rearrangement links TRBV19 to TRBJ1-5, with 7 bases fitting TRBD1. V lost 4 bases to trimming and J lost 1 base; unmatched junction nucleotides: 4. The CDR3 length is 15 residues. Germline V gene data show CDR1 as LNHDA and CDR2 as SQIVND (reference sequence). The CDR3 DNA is TGTGCCAGTAGTACGCAACAGGGGAGCAATCAGCCCCAGCATTTT. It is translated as CASSTQQGSNQPQHF.

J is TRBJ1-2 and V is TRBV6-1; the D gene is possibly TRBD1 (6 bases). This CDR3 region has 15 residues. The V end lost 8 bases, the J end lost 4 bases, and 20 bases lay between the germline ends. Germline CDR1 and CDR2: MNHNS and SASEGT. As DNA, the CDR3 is TGTGCCAGCGTCCGCTCAGGGGTAGAGGGCTATGGCTACACCTTC. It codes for CASVRSGVEGYGYTF.

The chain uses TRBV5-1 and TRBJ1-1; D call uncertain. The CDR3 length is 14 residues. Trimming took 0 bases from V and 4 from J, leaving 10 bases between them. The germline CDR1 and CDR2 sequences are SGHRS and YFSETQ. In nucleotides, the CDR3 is TGCGCCAGCAGCTTGGAGGAGGCGAGCACTGAAGCTTTCTTT. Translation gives CASSLEEASTEAFF.

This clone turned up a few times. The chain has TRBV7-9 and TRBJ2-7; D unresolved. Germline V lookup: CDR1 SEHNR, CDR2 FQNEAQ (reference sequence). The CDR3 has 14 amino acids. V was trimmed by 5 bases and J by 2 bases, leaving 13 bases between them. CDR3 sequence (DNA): TGTGCCAGCAGCCCCCGAGTAGGCACCTACGAGCAGTACTTC. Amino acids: CASSPRVGTYEQYF.

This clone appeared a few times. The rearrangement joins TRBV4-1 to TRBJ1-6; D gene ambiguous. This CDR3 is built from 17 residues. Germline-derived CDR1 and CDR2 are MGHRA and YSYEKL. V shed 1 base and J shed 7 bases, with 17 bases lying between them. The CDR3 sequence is CASSQGPPRSSNSPLHF. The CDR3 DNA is TGCGCCAGCAGCCAAGGTCCTCCTAGGTCCTCAAATTCACCCCTCCACTTT.

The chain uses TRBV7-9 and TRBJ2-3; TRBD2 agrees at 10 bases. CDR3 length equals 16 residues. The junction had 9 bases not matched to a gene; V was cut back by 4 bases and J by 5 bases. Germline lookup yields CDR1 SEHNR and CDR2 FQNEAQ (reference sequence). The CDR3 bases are TGTGCCAGCAGCTCGAAGCGGGGGGGCCCCGTAGATACGCAGTATTTT. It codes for CASSSKRGGPVDTQYF.

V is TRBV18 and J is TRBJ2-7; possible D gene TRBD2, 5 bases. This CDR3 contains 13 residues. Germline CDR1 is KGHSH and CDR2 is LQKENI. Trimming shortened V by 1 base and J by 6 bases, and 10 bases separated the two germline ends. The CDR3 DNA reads TGTGCCAGCTCACCACAGGGAGTTAGCGAGCAGTACTTC. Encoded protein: CASSPQGVSEQYF.

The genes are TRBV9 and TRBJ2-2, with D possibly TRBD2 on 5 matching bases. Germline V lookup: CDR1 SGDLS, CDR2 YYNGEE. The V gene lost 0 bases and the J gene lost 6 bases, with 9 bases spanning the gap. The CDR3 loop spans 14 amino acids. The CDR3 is CASSVDWGAGELFF. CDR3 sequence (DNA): TGTGCCAGCAGCGTAGATTGGGGAGCCGGGGAGCTGTTTTTT.

The CDR3 DNA follows: TGTGCCAGCAGTTACCCACAGGGTGGGAAGCTGTTTTTT. Its protein is CASSYPQGGKLFF. This rearrangement joins TRBV6-5 to TRBJ2-2, with D tentatively TRBD1 (6 bases). CDR3 length: 13 amino acids. Germline loops: CDR1 MNHEY, CDR2 SVGAGI. Trimming left V 2 bases short and J 12 bases short, with 13 bases between.

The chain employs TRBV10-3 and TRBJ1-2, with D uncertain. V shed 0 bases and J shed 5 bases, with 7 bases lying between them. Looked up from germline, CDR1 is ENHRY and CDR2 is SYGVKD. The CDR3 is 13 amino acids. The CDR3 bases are TGTGCCATCAGTGAGTCAGTCAGGTATGGCTACACCTTC. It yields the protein CAISESVRYGYTF.

The CDR3 DNA is TGCAGCGCCCATTCCACAGATACGCAGTATTTT. It yields the protein CSAHSTDTQYF. The chain couples TRBV29-1 to TRBJ2-3; no reliable D call. Germline V gene data show CDR1 as SQVTM and CDR2 as ANQGSEA. CDR3 length: 11 amino acids. The V end was cut by 7 bases, the J end by 2 bases, with 7 bases between.

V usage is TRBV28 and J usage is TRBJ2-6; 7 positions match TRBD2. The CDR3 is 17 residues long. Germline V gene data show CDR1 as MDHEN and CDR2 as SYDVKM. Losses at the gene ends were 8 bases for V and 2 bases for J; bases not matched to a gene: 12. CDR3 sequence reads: CASAPIGEGPGANVLTF. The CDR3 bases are TGTGCCAGCGCTCCCATAGGGGAGGGCCCTGGGGCCAACGTCCTGACTTTC.

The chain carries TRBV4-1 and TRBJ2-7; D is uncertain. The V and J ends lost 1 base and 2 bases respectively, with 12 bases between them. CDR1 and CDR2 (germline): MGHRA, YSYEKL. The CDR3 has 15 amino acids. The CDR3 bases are TGCGCCAGCAGCCAAGGACACCTCACCCCCTACGAGCAGTACTTC. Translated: CASSQGHLTPYEQYF.

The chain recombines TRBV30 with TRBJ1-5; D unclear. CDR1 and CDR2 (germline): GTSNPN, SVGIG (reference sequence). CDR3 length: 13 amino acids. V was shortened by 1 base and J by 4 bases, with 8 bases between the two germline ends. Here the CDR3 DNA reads TGTGCCTGGAGTGCGCGAGGGAATCAGCCCCAGCATTTT. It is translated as CAWSARGNQPQHF.

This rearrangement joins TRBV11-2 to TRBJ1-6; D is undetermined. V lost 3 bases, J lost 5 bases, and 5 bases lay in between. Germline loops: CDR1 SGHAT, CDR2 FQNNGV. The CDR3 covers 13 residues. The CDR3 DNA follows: TGTGCCAGCAGCTTGACTGATAATTCACCCCTCCACTTT. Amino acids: CASSLTDNSPLHF.

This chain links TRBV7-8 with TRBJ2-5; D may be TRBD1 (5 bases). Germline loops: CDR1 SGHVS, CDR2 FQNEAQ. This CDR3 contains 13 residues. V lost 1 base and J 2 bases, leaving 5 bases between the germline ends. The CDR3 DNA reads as TGTGCCAGCAGCTTAGGACAGCAAGAGACCCAGTACTTC. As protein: CASSLGQQETQYF.

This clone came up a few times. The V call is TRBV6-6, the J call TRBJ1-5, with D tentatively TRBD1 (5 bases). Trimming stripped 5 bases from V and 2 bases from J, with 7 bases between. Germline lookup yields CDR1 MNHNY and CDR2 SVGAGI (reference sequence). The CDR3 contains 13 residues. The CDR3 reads CASSMGGNQPQHF. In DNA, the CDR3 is TGTGCCAGCAGTATGGGGGGCAATCAGCCCCAGCATTTT.

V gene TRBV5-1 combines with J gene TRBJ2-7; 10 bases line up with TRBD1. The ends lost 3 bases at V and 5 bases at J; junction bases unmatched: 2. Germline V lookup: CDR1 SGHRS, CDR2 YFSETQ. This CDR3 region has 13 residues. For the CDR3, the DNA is TGCGCCAGCAGCTGGGGACAGGGGAACGAGCAGTACTTC. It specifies CASSWGQGNEQYF.

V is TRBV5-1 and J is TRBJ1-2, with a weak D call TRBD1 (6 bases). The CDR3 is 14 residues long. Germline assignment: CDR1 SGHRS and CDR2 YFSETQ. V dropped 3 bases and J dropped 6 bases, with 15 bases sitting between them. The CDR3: CASSWGQRKDGYTF. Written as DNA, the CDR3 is TGCGCCAGCAGCTGGGGGCAGCGGAAAGATGGCTACACCTTC.